This T cell receptor beta chain is drawn from a study of shared clonotypes between healthy human individuals. Study-wide findings and caveats: Some naive CD4 clonotypes, about 5.5%, turned up in common across a handful of donors.

CDR3 length equals 15 residues. With 2 bases removed from V and 6 bases from J, the gap between germline ends came to 16 bases. CDR1 is SGHVS and CDR2 is FQNEAQ in the germline V gene. Comments on this clone: Its specificity is unknown.

Assay used: immunoSEQ multiplex PCR; TCRdb lists only in-frame clones, some missing. The table has around 200,000 clones, 65% to 80% seen once. The chain is built from TRBV7-8 and TRBJ1-1, with D possibly TRBD1 on 5 matching bases. The material sequenced was memory CD4+ T cells sorted from blood. Sample subset: CD45RA-negative fraction. This TCR was sampled from a man aged 30 to 39 in good health. The DNA of the CDR3 is TGTGCCAGCAGCTTAACTCCTCAGGGATATTCTGAAGCTTTCTTT. This gives the protein CASSLTPQGYSEAFF.